This T cell receptor beta chain was captured by sequencing in a study of cytomegalovirus exposure and HLA in healthy donors (dated by TCRdb to the late 2010s). Turning to the overall study: An earlier analysis of roughly 630 of the donors reported approximately 300 Gb of sequence data and approximately 110 million unique TCR beta sequences from about 200 million T cells. About 330 gigabases of sequencing data and roughly 81 million unique TCR sequences made up an early release that covered approximately 650 HLA-typed donors. Of the roughly 400 genotyped donors, about 84% fell in the genetic ancestry cluster associated with self-reported Caucasian donors. The study aimed to test whether signatures of past pathogen exposure could be identified by cataloging public T cell receptors. The study profiled the T cell repertoires of some 610 subjects by immunosequencing and related them to cytomegalovirus serostatus. A separate validation cohort of about 110 different subjects was used in addition to the roughly 720-subject first cohort. High-throughput TCR immunosequencing, statistical association of individual TCRs with disease status, and machine learning were combined to predict cytomegalovirus infection status. In a later analysis, previously published TCR beta repertoires from 666 donors were re-analyzed and high-resolution HLA genotyping was added so that TCR occurrence patterns could be studied. Rather than drawing on any new phenotypic data, the later analysis identified candidate immune exposures from TCR beta sequences and the way those sequences occurred across donors. In an earlier analysis of about 590 of the donors, high-throughput TCR beta sequencing was used to judge whether each TCR beta V gene segment behaved as functional or pseudogenic. Donor age, sex, ethnicity and CMV serostatus were compiled together with the repertoire data. A later genetic analysis took genome-wide SNP genotypes for about 55% of the 666 donors and used that subset as a discovery cohort. All discovery cohort repertoires had been generated on a single sequencing platform. Both class I and class II loci were covered by HLA typing, at four-digit resolution. Typing coverage varied by locus: roughly 620-640 donors for A, B, C, DRB1 and DQB1; more than 500 for DQA1; around 610 for DPA1; fewer than 480 for DPB1. Roughly 5 DR-DQ haplotypes were handled as single units for association and clustering, since linkage in the cohort was strong. On average, about 200,000 unique TCR beta nucleotide sequences were sequenced per donor among 398 genotyped donors of the cohort, with 15% to 20% of those sequences being non-productive.

Broader findings and caveats from the paper: In a later analysis, the rate of TCR association differed among HLA loci, with DRB1 alleles having the most associated TCRs and HLA-C alleles having the fewest. An earlier analysis of 587 of the donors showed that most TCR beta V segments appeared in productive rearrangements either about 90% or about 30% of the time, which broadly matched IMGT annotations. Because counts were too low, 15 or so rarely observed V segments, including chromosome 9 orphons, were excluded from the earlier analysis of several hundred of the donors. In a later analysis, most CMV-associated TCR beta chains were found to appear HLA-restricted, with HLA associations seemingly driven largely by CMV exposure. The study gave a list of some 150 TCR beta chains associated with cytomegalovirus. The 87-base-pair reads could not distinguish some IMGT-functional V segments, including TRBV6-2 and TRBV6-3, so those segments were excluded. The only immune exposure information available for the cohort was CMV serostatus. While some public TCRs were present in many individuals, most TCR sequences turned up only very rarely across donors. The cohort was sequenced for TCR beta chains only, and without alpha or paired-chain data the features that could be detected were limited. In a later genetic analysis, fewer N-insertions in productive TCRs were reported among donors in an Asian-associated ancestry cluster than the roughly 640-donor mean. Specific HLA alleles were associated with roughly 17,000 TCR beta sequences at a false discovery rate of 0.05 in a later analysis. A further reported finding was that TCR beta sequences accurately predicted the HLA-A and HLA-B alleles for most subjects in the first cohort. An association between a missense DCLRE1C variant and V-gene and J-gene trimming of TCR beta chains was found in a later genetic analysis and replicated in an independent cohort. The sequencing pipeline was judged likely to have produced a cluster of highly shared sequence variants as a technical artifact. The authors suggested that the approach could potentially be generalized to other disease states and immunological phenotypes. Linkage disequilibrium might explain the correlated functional status among segregating V segments, but an unknown experimental factor could not be ruled out. In vitro tests confirmed that a few of the cytomegalovirus-associated TCR beta chains recognize cytomegalovirus antigens. A later analysis reported that several top co-occurrence clusters appeared linked to parvovirus B19, influenza, CMV and Epstein-Barr virus. Assigning TCR associations to individual alleles was difficult when HLA alleles, especially DR and DQ, strongly co-occurred. Sequencing depth was assumed to be roughly uniform across donors in the presence/absence analyses, though that assumption may not hold. HLA typing was unavailable for some donors at each locus, so association tests used only the typed subset. In a later analysis, HLA-associated TCR beta chains showed more clonal expansion and lower generation probabilities than non-associated chains that were equally common. Cytomegalovirus status was reported to be diagnosed by the classifier with high specificity and sensitivity in both the original and validation cohorts.

The cohort consisted of fewer than 700 healthy bone marrow donors. At the time of sampling, every cohort member was nominally healthy, though immune exposures that went unrecorded were likely present. The donor tested CMV seronegative and was one of the 352 seronegative cohort members. Each donor provided a peripheral blood sample, and peripheral blood mononuclear cells were used for TCR beta sequencing. The Qiagen DNeasy Blood Extraction Kit was used to extract genomic DNA from the blood cell samples. From the cysteine through the phenylalanine, the CDR3 covers 14 amino acids. Only the CDR3 portion is preserved as DNA: 42 bases, with reading frame beginning at the first base. At the junction V is shortened by 7 bases and J by 11 bases, with 23 bases in between. CDR1 and CDR2 are drawn from the germline V gene: SGHTA, FQGNSA. Comments on this clone: The specificity of this receptor is unknown. Base qualities are not provided; no much larger clone lies one nucleotide away.

Receptors were amplified or captured by the immunoSEQ multiplex PCR assay. The multiplex PCR relied on a mix of 60 forward primers for TCR Vbeta segments and 13 reverse primers for TCR Jbeta segments. The CDR3 region of rearranged TCR beta genes was amplified from genomic DNA with a multiplex PCR assay. Amplified TCR beta libraries were sequenced as 87-base-pair reads on the Illumina HiSeq System. On the authors' methods: A later analysis tallied tens of millions of unique TCR beta chains across the 666 repertoires, and some 12 million of those chains were shared by two or more donors. Raw reads were error-corrected and collapsed into unique sequences with a nearest-neighbor algorithm that merged closely related sequences to remove PCR and sequencing errors. To assign V, D and J gene segments, CDR3 sequences were aligned to IMGT reference sequences. For a sequence to be retained, a match of at least six nucleotides was required to both a V gene segment and a J gene segment. A rearrangement was called productive if the CDR3 had no stop codons and remained in frame with V and J, and every other rearrangement was called non-productive. CDR3 was defined according to IMGT convention as the region running from the second conserved V-encoded cysteine to the conserved J-encoded phenylalanine. Sequences without an unambiguous match to a single V gene segment were excluded from the earlier analysis of 450 to 650 of the donors. An earlier analysis of 450 to 650 of the donors called V segments functional above 56.7% productive rearrangements and segregating when the between-donor standard deviation exceeded 5%. A statistical classification framework was built for diagnosing cytomegalovirus status from the catalog of TCR beta chain sequences. In a later analysis, V and J genes were assigned by comparing TCR nucleotide sequences against IMGT/GENE-DB human TR gene sequences. A later analysis assigned CDR3 sequences and most-parsimonious VDJ recombination scenarios with the TCRdist pipeline. In a later analysis, each TCR beta chain was defined by its CDR3 amino acid sequence together with its V-gene family, and reads lacking a unique V-gene family were excluded. A later analysis removed 550 to 700 highly shared, low-generation-probability nucleotide sequences to deal with suspected cross-contamination and a sequencing artifact. In a later analysis, a clonal expansion index for each public chain was calculated from normalized within-repertoire ranks of inferred template counts. In a later analysis, generation probabilities were computed using a VDJ recombination model fitted to out-of-frame rearrangements, and the results were checked against IGoR. A later analysis scored TCR-TCR, TCR-HLA and TCR-CMV co-occurrence with hypergeometric tests, applying a repertoire-size bias correction to TCR pairs. In a later analysis, false discovery rates were estimated by permuting HLA or CMV assignments 20 times. In a later analysis, co-occurring TCRs were grouped using DBSCAN, and TCRdist sequence similarity was added for clustering within HLA-allele-positive subsets. Co-occurrence clustering excluded repertoires with fewer than 30,000 or more than 120,000 public chains, plus five with anomalous nucleotide sharing. As stored in TCRdb, this immuneACCESS dataset retains in-frame rearrangements with V and J assigned. A fraction of the clones does not appear; measured against another copy, unresolved V genes explain less than half of the discrepancy, and the remainder lacks a known reason. D and trimming were read from the DNA, whereas the V and J calls and clone size are those reported in that table. Across this sample there are some 130,000 clones, with approximately 78% seen only once. Approximately 1.6% of the sample belongs to the ten largest clones.

The V and J segments used are TRBV7-2 and TRBJ1-2, and the D gene may be TRBD1, 6 bases matching. The TCR originated in a female donor in good health and CMV-seronegative. The sequenced sample was PBMCs. The encoded CDR3 is CASTRLGGDKIYTF. The nucleotide sequence reads as follows: TGTGCCAGCACCCGATTAGGTGGGGACAAGATTTACACCTTC.